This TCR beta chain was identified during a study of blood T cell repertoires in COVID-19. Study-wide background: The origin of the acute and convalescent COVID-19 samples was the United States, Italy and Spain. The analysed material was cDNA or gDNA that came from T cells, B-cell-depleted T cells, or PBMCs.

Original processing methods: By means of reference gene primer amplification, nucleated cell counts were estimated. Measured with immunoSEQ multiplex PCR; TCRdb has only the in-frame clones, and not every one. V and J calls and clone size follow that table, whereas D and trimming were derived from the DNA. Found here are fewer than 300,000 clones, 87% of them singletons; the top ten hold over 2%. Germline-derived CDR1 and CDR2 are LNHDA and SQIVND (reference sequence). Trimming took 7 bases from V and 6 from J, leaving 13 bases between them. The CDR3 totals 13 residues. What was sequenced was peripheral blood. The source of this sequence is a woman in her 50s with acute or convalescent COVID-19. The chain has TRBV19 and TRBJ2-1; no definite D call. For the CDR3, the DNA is TGTGCCAGTATGGCGACTGGCGGCAATGAGCAGTTCTTC. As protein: CASMATGGNEQFF.